This T cell receptor (beta chain) derives from a study of cytomegalovirus exposure and HLA in healthy donors. Regarding this clone: What it binds is not known.

Study observations and caveats: Later on, an analysis found that several of the most significant clusters appeared to be linked to common viral pathogens, which included parvovirus B19.

Germline-derived CDR1 and CDR2 are WNHNN and SYGVQD (reference sequence). Trimming took 7 bases from V and 0 from J; bases not matched to a gene: 3. The CDR3 covers 14 residues. This PCR relied on a set of 60 Vbeta primers and 13 Jbeta primers. Some clones are missing from TCRdb's copy, which holds only in-frame ones; the method was immunoSEQ multiplex PCR. The data show around 100,000 clones, with roughly four fifths seen just once and approximately 4.2% held by the top ten. This chain links TRBV10-1 with TRBJ2-7, with TRBD1 matching 10 bases. Sequencing input: PBMCs. This clonotype was sampled from a woman aged 40 to 50 in good health and CMV-seropositive. This CDR3 reads CASNRTGGSYEQYF. CDR3 bases: TGCGCCAGCAATCGGACAGGGGGCTCCTACGAGCAGTACTTC.